The rows below give T cell receptor beta chains drawn from one sample of a study of blood T cell repertoires in COVID-19. Some clones are missing from TCRdb's copy, which holds only in-frame ones; the method was immunoSEQ multiplex PCR. The sample has approximately 170,000 clones; around 80% are singletons. Sequencing was performed on PBMCs or T cells enriched from blood (not recorded which). The receptors stem from a woman in her 70s in a cohort exposed to, infected with or recovered from COVID-19 (not recorded which). Each CDR3 is given with its conserved first and last residue. A D gene is named only where the DNA matches it firmly. The size of a clone is reported for some rows only, either as once, few or many, or as a class for expanded clones.

j_call: TRBJ1-1
d_call: .
v_call: TRBV11-3
clone_size: .
cdr3_aa: CASSRQNMNTEAFF
cdr3_nt: TGTGCCAGCAGCCGACAGAACATGAACACTGAAGCTTTCTTT

j_call: TRBJ2-1
d_call: TRBD2
v_call: TRBV30
clone_size: .
cdr3_aa: CAWSIGLAGVNEQFF
cdr3_nt: TGTGCCTGGAGCATAGGACTAGCGGGGGTCAATGAGCAGTTCTTC

j_call: TRBJ1-1
d_call: .
v_call: TRBV6-5
clone_size: .
cdr3_aa: CASSYSTHLNTEAFF
cdr3_nt: TGTGCCAGCAGTTACTCGACACACTTGAACACTGAAGCTTTCTTT

j_call: TRBJ2-7
d_call: .
v_call: TRBV28
clone_size: few
cdr3_aa: CASSLPGGLSYEQYF
cdr3_nt: TGTGCCAGCAGTTTACCAGGGGGGCTCTCCTACGAGCAGTACTTC

j_call: TRBJ2-5
d_call: .
v_call: TRBV5-5
clone_size: .
cdr3_aa: CASSLVGEETQYF
cdr3_nt: TGTGCCAGCAGCCTGGTGGGCGAAGAGACCCAGTACTTC

j_call: TRBJ2-1
d_call: TRBD1
v_call: TRBV28
clone_size: .
cdr3_aa: CASSSGQDGVKFF
cdr3_nt: TGTGCCAGCAGTTCCGGACAGGACGGAGTGAAGTTCTTC

j_call: TRBJ2-7
d_call: TRBD1
v_call: TRBV28
clone_size: .
cdr3_aa: CASSSFGTGVREQYF
cdr3_nt: TGTGCCAGCAGTTCCTTCGGGACAGGGGTTCGCGAGCAGTACTTC

j_call: TRBJ2-5
d_call: TRBD1
v_call: TRBV7-3
clone_size: .
cdr3_aa: CASSRDRGETQYF
cdr3_nt: TGTGCCAGCAGCCGGGACAGGGGAGAGACCCAGTACTTC

j_call: TRBJ2-3
d_call: .
v_call: TRBV1
clone_size: .
cdr3_aa: CTSRTGTSVLISTTDTQYF
cdr3_nt: TGCACCAGCAGAACCGGGACTAGCGTTTTAATATCCACCACAGATACGCAGTATTTT

j_call: TRBJ1-4
d_call: TRBD1
v_call: TRBV5-8
clone_size: .
cdr3_aa: CASSLSGTGRGEKLFF
cdr3_nt: TGTGCCAGCAGCTTGTCTGGGACAGGGAGGGGTGAAAAACTGTTTTTT

j_call: TRBJ2-3
d_call: .
v_call: TRBV10-3
clone_size: .
cdr3_aa: CAISRDLGGTDTQYF
cdr3_nt: TGTGCCATCAGCCGCGACTTAGGGGGCACAGATACGCAGTATTTT

j_call: TRBJ1-1
d_call: TRBD1
v_call: TRBV2
clone_size: .
cdr3_aa: CASRARQGSTEAFF
cdr3_nt: TGTGCCAGCAGGGCCCGACAGGGGAGCACTGAAGCTTTCTTT

j_call: TRBJ1-5
d_call: .
v_call: TRBV9
clone_size: .
cdr3_aa: CASSVGAGNYQPQHF
cdr3_nt: TGTGCCAGCAGCGTAGGCGCAGGGAACTATCAGCCCCAGCATTTT

j_call: TRBJ1-5
d_call: TRBD1
v_call: TRBV29-1
clone_size: .
cdr3_aa: CSYAQGSNQPQHF
cdr3_nt: TGCAGCTATGCACAGGGGAGCAATCAGCCCCAGCATTTT

j_call: TRBJ1-6
d_call: TRBD1
v_call: TRBV3-1/TRBV3-2
clone_size: .
cdr3_aa: CASSQELLQGMGSPLHF
cdr3_nt: TGTGCCAGCAGCCAAGAATTACTACAGGGGATGGGTTCACCCCTCCACTTT

j_call: TRBJ1-4
d_call: TRBD1
v_call: TRBV7-2
clone_size: .
cdr3_aa: CASSRGQGANEKLFF
cdr3_nt: TGTGCCAGCAGTCGAGGACAGGGGGCTAATGAAAAACTGTTTTTT

j_call: TRBJ2-2
d_call: TRBD2
v_call: TRBV4-2
clone_size: .
cdr3_aa: CASSHDYLAGGNTGELFF
cdr3_nt: TGTGCCAGCAGCCATGATTATTTAGCGGGAGGGAACACCGGGGAGCTGTTTTTT

j_call: TRBJ1-5
d_call: .
v_call: TRBV19
clone_size: .
cdr3_aa: CASSIGSGDLIQPQHF
cdr3_nt: TGTGCCAGTAGTATAGGTTCGGGGGATTTGATTCAGCCCCAGCATTTT

j_call: TRBJ2-2
d_call: TRBD1
v_call: TRBV6-4
clone_size: .
cdr3_aa: CASSDRQGRNTGELFF
cdr3_nt: TGTGCCAGCAGTGACAGACAGGGGAGGAACACCGGGGAGCTGTTTTTT

j_call: TRBJ2-1
d_call: TRBD1
v_call: TRBV5-6
clone_size: once
cdr3_aa: CASSWTGTYNEQFF
cdr3_nt: TGTGCCAGCAGCTGGACAGGGACTTACAATGAGCAGTTCTTC

j_call: TRBJ2-5
d_call: .
v_call: TRBV24-1
clone_size: .
cdr3_aa: CATSNWGGETQYF
cdr3_nt: TGTGCCACCTCAAACTGGGGCGGAGAGACCCAGTACTTC

j_call: TRBJ1-2
d_call: TRBD1
v_call: TRBV27
clone_size: once
cdr3_aa: CASSPTGDHYGYTF
cdr3_nt: TGTGCCAGCAGTCCGACAGGGGATCACTATGGCTACACCTTC

j_call: TRBJ2-7
d_call: TRBD2
v_call: TRBV6-2/TRBV6-3
clone_size: .
cdr3_aa: CASSYSTSGRGEQYF
cdr3_nt: TGTGCCAGCAGTTACTCGACTAGCGGGAGAGGCGAGCAGTACTTC

j_call: TRBJ2-7
d_call: TRBD1
v_call: TRBV4-2
clone_size: .
cdr3_aa: CASSQDLGQGVYEQYF
cdr3_nt: TGTGCCAGCAGCCAAGATCTGGGACAGGGAGTCTACGAGCAGTACTTC

j_call: TRBJ2-1
d_call: TRBD2
v_call: TRBV5-4
clone_size: .
cdr3_aa: CASSLGGLAGLLNNEQFF
cdr3_nt: TGTGCCAGCAGCTTGGGGGGACTAGCGGGGTTACTTAACAATGAGCAGTTCTTC

j_call: TRBJ2-5
d_call: TRBD2
v_call: TRBV30
clone_size: .
cdr3_aa: CAWSLGLATRETQYF
cdr3_nt: TGTGCCTGGAGTCTCGGACTAGCGACCAGGGAGACCCAGTACTTC

j_call: TRBJ2-2
d_call: TRBD2
v_call: TRBV9
clone_size: once
cdr3_aa: CASSLTGTSTGELFF
cdr3_nt: TGTGCCAGCAGCTTAACGGGGACTAGCACCGGGGAGCTGTTTTTT

j_call: TRBJ2-2
d_call: .
v_call: TRBV10-3
clone_size: .
cdr3_aa: CAISGASDTGELFF
cdr3_nt: TGTGCCATCAGTGGGGCTTCTGACACCGGGGAGCTGTTTTTT